This passage covers 28 T cell receptor beta chains from one sample sequenced in a study of molecular identifiers for immune sequencing clone quantification. TCRdb called the PCR reads again in MiXCR, with one record for every CDR3 protein. The table has about 640,000 distinct CDR3 sequences, roughly 21% seen once; the top ten hold around 0.86%. Sequenced: naive CD8+ T cells from blood, with Jurkat cell RNA spiked in. The subset denotes: FACS-sorted CD8+CD4-CCR7+CD45RA+ naive T cells. Receptors originate from a human donor in good health. Some libraries in this study had Jurkat cell RNA spiked in.

Comment on this clonotype: It may be a read error: a sequence one base away is much more abundant. The V call is TRBV5-3, the J call TRBJ1-5; D possibly corresponds to TRBD1 (6 bases). TRBV5-3 is reported as an ORF; its role is uncertain. This CDR3 contains 15 residues. V was clipped by 8 bases and J by 1 base, with 16 bases between them. The CDR3 DNA sequence: TGTGCCAGCAGCCTTGAGGGGGACAGCAATCAGCCCCAGCATTTT. It is translated as CASSLEGDSNQPQHF.

This clonotype was observed at least ten times. V usage is TRBV6-5 and J usage is TRBJ2-5; D ambiguous. Germline V gene sequence: CDR1 MNHEY, CDR2 SVGAGI. The ends were cut back, 2 bases at V and 5 bases at J, with 12 bases in the middle. The CDR3 runs 14 residues. CDR3 nucleotide sequence: TGTGCCAGCAGTTACGCGACGATGGGGGAGACCCAGTACTTC. Encoded protein: CASSYATMGETQYF.

This CDR3 reads CASSYGTGREVYYNEQFF. The CDR3 DNA sequence: TGTGCCAGCAGTTACGGGACAGGTAGGGAGGTATACTACAATGAGCAGTTCTTC. V usage is TRBV6-2 or TRBV6-3 and J usage is TRBJ2-1, with 8 positions matching TRBD1. Looked up from germline, CDR1 is MNHEY and CDR2 is SVGEGT. This CDR3 comprises 18 residues. The ends lost 2 bases at V and 3 bases at J; junction bases unmatched: 12.

This clonotype occurred many times. V gene TRBV6-4 combines with J gene TRBJ1-1, with D perhaps TRBD1 (5 bases). Germline CDR1 and CDR2: MRHNA and SNTAGT. The CDR3 spans 14 residues. Trimming left V 7 bases short and J 2 bases short, with 14 bases between. This chain's CDR3 is CASIPGTFNTEAFF. The CDR3 nucleotides read TGTGCCAGCATTCCAGGGACCTTCAACACTGAAGCTTTCTTT.

Ten or more counts support this clonotype. This chain joins TRBV6-2 or TRBV6-3 and TRBJ1-1; D perhaps matches TRBD1 (6 bases). CDR3 size: 13 residues. From germline, CDR1 is MNHEY and CDR2 SVGEGT. The germline V and J ends were trimmed by 4 bases and 5 bases, with 11 bases remaining between them. CDR3 sequence: CASSLGGKTEAFF. CDR3 in DNA: TGTGCCAGCAGTTTAGGGGGTAAAACTGAAGCTTTCTTT.

The V and J genes are TRBV27 and TRBJ2-7, with D possibly being TRBD2 (5 bases). The ends were cut back, 0 bases at V and 3 bases at J, with 15 bases in the middle. Germline CDR1 is MNHEY and CDR2 is SMNVEV (reference sequence). The CDR3 has 16 amino acids. CDR3 residues: CASSLSGGYVGYEQYF. The CDR3 DNA is TGTGCCAGCAGTTTATCTGGAGGATACGTCGGCTACGAGCAGTACTTC.

The table lists this clonotype with many counts. The chain uses TRBV30 and TRBJ1-1; possible D gene TRBD1, 6 bases. The CDR3 totals 17 residues. V was clipped by 2 bases and J by 4 bases, with 23 bases between them. Germline assignment: CDR1 GTSNPN and CDR2 SVGIG (reference sequence). The CDR3 region is CAWSPGGMGGLFTEAFF. The CDR3 DNA is TGTGCCTGGAGTCCCGGGGGCATGGGCGGACTGTTCACTGAAGCTTTCTTT.

To note about this clonotype: Compared with germline, one end of the junction differs, possibly owing to a read error. In DNA form, the CDR3 reads TGCGCCAGCAGCAAAGACAGTAGCACAGATACGCAGTATTTT. This sequence encodes CASSKDSSTDTQYF. This chain connects TRBV4-1 to TRBJ2-3; D is perhaps TRBD1 (5 bases). The CDR3 runs to 14 residues. The germline V gene has CDR1 MGHRA and CDR2 YSYEKL.

This chain joins TRBV4-3 and TRBJ2-2; TRBD2 matches at 11 bases. Germline V gene sequence: CDR1 LGHNA, CDR2 YSLEER. With V trimmed by 4 bases and J by 4 bases, 2 bases remained unmatched. This CDR3 has 15 amino acids. The CDR3 loop reads CASSPGLAGTGELFF. CDR3 DNA sequence: TGCGCCAGCAGCCCTGGACTAGCGGGCACCGGGGAGCTGTTTTTT.

This clonotype has a count of ten or more. The J gene is TRBJ2-5, the V gene TRBV13; no clear D. V lost 8 bases, J lost 1 base, and 5 bases lay in between. CDR3 size: 11 residues. Germline CDR1 reads PRHDT; CDR2 reads FYEKMQ (reference sequence). The DNA of the CDR3 is TGTGCCAGCCAACTCCAAGAGACCCAGTACTTC. Translated, it gives CASQLQETQYF.

This clonotype has ten or more counts. The genes are TRBV24-1 and TRBJ2-7, with D possibly being TRBD1 or TRBD2 (6 bases each). Germline CDR1 is KGHDR and CDR2 is SFDVKD. The CDR3 is 16 amino acids. V was cut by 6 bases and J by 2 bases, with 19 bases left in between. The CDR3 loop is CATSSVSGDSPYEQYF. Here the CDR3 DNA reads TGTGCCACCAGTTCTGTTTCAGGGGACTCGCCCTACGAGCAGTACTTC.

This clonotype was counted a single time. The chain recombines TRBV21-1 with TRBJ1-5; the table names TRBD1, a call not compared with the DNA. TRBV21-1 is a listed pseudogene. The CDR3 has 16 amino acids. Here the CDR3 reads CASSNSWDRGFQPQRF. CDR3 nucleotides: TGTGCCAGCAGCAATAGCTGGGACAGGGGGTTCCAGCCCCAGCGTTTT.

Comments on this clonotype: A much bigger clone sits one base away, suggesting this may be a read error. This chain joins TRBV28 and TRBJ2-7, with TRBD2 matching over 7 bases. Germline CDR1 is MDHEN and CDR2 is SYDVKM. The CDR3 is 16 residues long. The trim removed 2 bases at V and 0 bases at J, leaving 7 bases unmatched. The CDR3 spells CASSLRPSGSSYEQYF. In nucleotides, the CDR3 is TGTGCCAGCAGTTTACGGCCTAGCGGTAGCTCCTACGAGCAGTACTTC.

The CDR3 DNA is TGTGCCAGCAGCTTAGTCAGAGACATGGACAATGAGCAGTTCTTC. Amino acid sequence: CASSLVRDMDNEQFF. This rearrangement joins TRBV7-9 to TRBJ2-1; D is uncertain. Trimming pared 1 base from V and 5 bases from J, leaving 12 bases between. CDR1 and CDR2 from the germline V gene are SEHNR and FQNEAQ (reference sequence). The CDR3 is made up of 15 amino acids.

This clonotype was seen a few times. A much larger clone is a single base away; this may be a read error. J is TRBJ1-6 and V is TRBV4-3; D is ambiguous. The germline V gene has CDR1 LGHNA and CDR2 YSLEER. This CDR3 has 14 residues. Trimming stripped 0 bases from V and 9 bases from J, with 9 bases between. CDR3 DNA: TGCGCCAGCAGCCAAGATCGGGGAACTTCACCCCTCCACTTT. Its translation is CASSQDRGTSPLHF.

This clonotype has at least ten counts. The germline gene is not matched at one end of the junction; a read error may be the cause. This chain uses TRBV7-7 with TRBJ2-1; TRBD2 agrees at 7 bases. CDR1 and CDR2 (germline): SSHAT, FNYEAQ (reference sequence). The CDR3 loop spans 15 amino acids. The CDR3 coding sequence is TGTGCTAGCAGCTTAGTGGCTAGCGGAGACAATGAGCAGTTCTTC. Protein sequence: CASSLVASGDNEQFF.

This clonotype showed up many times. The chain employs TRBV20-1 and TRBJ2-7, with 8 bases fitting TRBD2. From germline, CDR1 is DFQATT and CDR2 SNEGSKA (reference sequence). The CDR3 length is 15 residues. Losses at the gene ends were 0 bases for V and 2 bases for J; bases not matched to a gene: 6. This chain's CDR3 is CSARDRSGEPYEQYF. In nucleotides, the CDR3 is TGCAGTGCTAGAGATCGTAGCGGGGAGCCCTACGAGCAGTACTTC.

A note on this clonotype: Given a much more abundant clone one base away, this may be a read error. V and J are TRBV2 and TRBJ1-5; D is unclear. Germline loops: CDR1 SNHLY, CDR2 FYNNEI. CDR3 size: 14 residues. DNA for the CDR3: TGTGCCAGCAGTGAACCGTGGAGCAATCGGCCCCAGCATTTT. This sequence encodes CASSEPWSNRPQHF.

This clonotype was counted at least ten times. The gene calls are TRBV27 and TRBJ2-2; D gene unclear. The CDR3 totals 14 residues. The germline CDR1 and CDR2 sequences are MNHEY and SMNVEV (reference sequence). Trimming cost V 4 bases and J 4 bases, with 10 bases left between them. CDR3: CASSSSVGTGELFF. CDR3 DNA: TGTGCCAGCAGTTCCTCAGTTGGCACCGGGGAGCTGTTTTTT.

This clonotype has just a few counts. This sequence joins TRBV27 and TRBJ2-2; no clear D gene. CDR3 length: 16 amino acids. The V end lost 3 bases, the J end lost 0 bases, and 11 bases lay between the germline ends. Germline V gene data show CDR1 as MNHEY and CDR2 as SMNVEV (reference sequence). The CDR3 protein is CASSFTMPANTGELFF. For the CDR3, the DNA is TGTGCCAGCAGTTTTACAATGCCTGCGAACACCGGGGAGCTGTTTTTT.

There are many counts of this clonotype. CDR3 amino acids: CASNPREYQDTQYF. DNA for the CDR3: TGTGCCAGCAACCCCCGGGAGTATCAAGATACGCAGTATTTT. The genes are TRBV6-5 and TRBJ2-3; D perhaps matches TRBD2 (6 bases). Looked up from germline, CDR1 is MNHEY and CDR2 is SVGAGI. Trimming removed 7 bases at V and 5 bases at J, with 16 bases between. The CDR3 has 14 amino acids.

This clonotype was seen repeatedly, ten times or more. The rearrangement joins TRBV20-1 to TRBJ1-5; D gene unclear. This CDR3 is 14 amino acids long. V was pared by 6 bases and J by 0 bases, with 12 bases between. CDR1 DFQATT and CDR2 SNEGSKA come from the germline V gene (reference sequence). This chain's CDR3 is CSASDRYSNQPQHF. The CDR3, as DNA: TGCAGTGCCAGCGATAGATATAGCAATCAGCCCCAGCATTTT.

Ten or more counts support this clonotype. The V gene is TRBV12-3 or TRBV12-4, the J gene TRBJ2-1; perhaps TRBD2 as D (5 bases). The V end was cut by 3 bases, the J end by 2 bases, with 14 bases between. CDR3 size: 16 residues. CDR3 protein: CASSFFVSGPYNEQFF. CDR3 DNA: TGTGCCAGCAGTTTTTTCGTGAGCGGACCCTACAATGAGCAGTTCTTC.

This clonotype was counted at least ten times. This chain links TRBV4-3 with TRBJ2-7; no reliable D call. In germline, CDR1 is LGHNA, CDR2 YSLEER. The CDR3 length is 13 residues. V lost 0 bases to trimming and J lost 4 bases, with 7 bases between them. The CDR3 nucleotides are TGCGCCAGCAGCCAAGACCGCCCGTACGAGCAGTACTTC. Its protein is CASSQDRPYEQYF.

At least ten counts were recorded for this clonotype. The chain combines TRBV11-3 with TRBJ2-1; D uncertain. V was trimmed by 0 bases and J by 6 bases, leaving 6 bases between them. The CDR3 length is 13 residues. CDR1 is SGHNT, CDR2 YENEEA, per germline. CDR3 in amino acids: CASSLDVTNEQFF. The CDR3, as DNA: TGTGCCAGCAGCTTAGATGTGACCAATGAGCAGTTCTTC.

This clonotype was counted ten times or more. V gene TRBV5-6 combines with J gene TRBJ1-6; D call uncertain. This CDR3 is built from 16 residues. The V and J ends lost 2 bases and 5 bases respectively, with 14 bases between them. CDR1 and CDR2 (germline): SGHDT, YYEEEE. This CDR3 is CASSFSGVSDNSPLHF. In DNA, the CDR3 is TGTGCCAGCAGCTTCTCCGGGGTTTCGGATAATTCACCCCTCCACTTT.

This clonotype was counted at least ten times. V gene TRBV4-3 combines with J gene TRBJ1-1, with 8 nucleotides matching TRBD1. Germline V CDR1 and CDR2: LGHNA, YSLEER. CDR3 length: 18 amino acids. Trimming cost V 5 bases and J 7 bases; bases outside gene matches: 21. This CDR3 is CASSYFYNFRDRPDEAFF. For the CDR3, the DNA is TGCGCCAGCAGCTACTTTTACAATTTCCGGGACAGGCCAGATGAAGCTTTCTTT.

Remarks on this clonotype: This may come from a read error, since a much larger clone is one base off. This chain links TRBV7-6 with TRBJ2-7; 13 bases are shared with TRBD2. The junction had 6 bases not matched to a gene; V was cut back by 6 bases and J by 4 bases. Germline assignment: CDR1 SGHVS and CDR2 FNYEAQ. This CDR3 has 15 amino acids. The CDR3, as DNA: TGTGCCAGCAGGCCCGGACTAGCGGGGGTATACGAGCAGTACTTC. As protein: CASRPGLAGVYEQYF. Together with reference TRBV7-6 and TRBJ2-7, the CDR3 gives the full variable domain: GAGVSQSPRYKVTKRGQDVALRCDPISGHVSLYWYRQALGQGPEFLTYFNYEAQQDKSGLPNDRFSAERPEGSISTLTIQRTEQRDSAMYRCASRPGLAGVYEQYFGPGTRLTVT.